This TCR beta chain is from a study of response to subunit inactivated influenza vaccine. Regarding the study as a whole: Authors suggested each seasonal flu vaccination may recruit only limited numbers of new T cells.

TCRdb re-derived calls from the RT-PCR reads in MiXCR, one entry per CDR3 protein. The sample holds 700,000 to 900,000 distinct CDR3 sequences, approximately 22% seen once. In regard to this clonotype: Its cognate antigen is unknown.

The sample in question was PBMCs from blood, obtained roughly 5 days after vaccination. The source is a man between 50 and 59 years old who received an inactivated influenza vaccine.

The CDR3 DNA reads TGTGCCAGCAGCTCCCAGCTTCTATACGAGCAGTACTTC. This codes for CASSSQLLYEQYF. The V call is TRBV7-2, the J call TRBJ2-7; no definite D call. The germline V gene encodes CDR1 SGHTA and CDR2 FQGNSA. The CDR3 has 13 amino acids. The V end lost 4 bases, the J end lost 4 bases, and 11 bases lay between the germline ends.